The rows below give T cell receptor beta chains drawn from one sample of a study of CD8+ T cells in alopecia areata. Assay: immunoSEQ multiplex PCR; the TCRdb copy retains only in-frame clones and omits some. The sample has about 120,000 clones, 53% seen once. The specimen comprised CD4+ T cells sorted from blood, sampled at week 4, from a patient treated with tofacitinib. The receptors come from a human donor with alopecia areata. The CDR3 runs from the conserved cysteine through the conserved F or W. The D gene is left open where the match is weak. Not every row has a clone size; where given, it reads once, few, many or a size class.

j_call,d_call,clone_size,v_call,cdr3_aa,cdr3_nt
TRBJ1-2,NA,NA,TRBV11-2,CASSLVGGDGYTF,TGTGCCAGCAGCTTAGTAGGGGGAGATGGCTACACCTTC
TRBJ2-3,TRBD2,NA,TRBV6-5,CASRWTSGVTDTQYF,TGTGCCAGCAGATGGACTAGCGGGGTGACAGATACGCAGTATTTT
TRBJ2-5,TRBD1,NA,TRBV6-5,CASSYSPGTGVDQYF,TGTGCCAGCAGTTACTCCCCCGGGACAGGGGTGGACCAGTACTTC
TRBJ1-2,NA,few,TRBV7-3,CASSLSQVVGYTF,TGTGCCAGCAGCTTATCTCAGGTGGTTGGCTACACCTTC
TRBJ1-4,NA,NA,TRBV6-5,CASTGTGGGKLFF,TGTGCCAGTACCGGGACCGGGGGCGGAAAACTGTTTTTT
TRBJ2-1,NA,NA,TRBV7-3,CASSLDSAASYNEQFF,TGTGCCAGCAGCTTAGACTCAGCTGCCTCCTACAATGAGCAGTTCTTC
TRBJ1-5,TRBD1,NA,TRBV27,CASSDRGLSNQPQHF,TGTGCCAGCAGCGACAGGGGATTGAGCAATCAGCCCCAGCATTTT
TRBJ1-2,TRBD1,few,TRBV4-3,CASSQGPQGGDGYTF,TGCGCCAGCAGCCAAGGGCCACAGGGGGGAGATGGCTACACCTTC
TRBJ1-1,NA,NA,TRBV9,CASSPEGWTEAFF,TGTGCCAGCAGCCCCGAGGGGTGGACTGAAGCTTTCTTT
TRBJ2-7,TRBD1,NA,TRBV7-3,CASSLGDRGYEQYF,TGTGCCAGCAGCTTAGGGGACAGGGGGTACGAGCAGTACTTC
TRBJ2-1,NA,many,TRBV4-1,CASSQVDLGLSYNEQFF,TGCGCCAGCAGCCAAGTCGACCTAGGGTTATCCTACAATGAGCAGTTCTTC
TRBJ2-1,NA,NA,TRBV18,CASSRTDEQFF,TGTGCCAGCTCACGGACAGATGAGCAGTTCTTC
TRBJ1-1,NA,NA,TRBV28,CASSADDLNTEAFF,TGTGCCAGCAGTGCCGACGACTTGAACACTGAAGCTTTCTTT
TRBJ1-1,NA,few,TRBV30,CAWKVNTEAFF,TGTGCCTGGAAGGTAAACACTGAAGCTTTCTTT
TRBJ2-3,TRBD1,NA,TRBV2,CASSGTADTQYF,TGTGCCAGCAGCGGGACAGCAGATACGCAGTATTTT
TRBJ2-1,NA,few,TRBV29-1,CSVEDGPIGFF,TGCAGCGTTGAAGATGGCCCGATCGGATTCTTC
TRBJ2-3,NA,few,TRBV4-2,CASSERVGRATDAQYF,TGTGCCAGCAGCGAAAGGGTCGGGCGGGCCACAGATGCGCAGTATTTT
TRBJ2-1,TRBD2,NA,TRBV5-1,CASRKAASGGRNEQFF,TGCGCCAGCAGAAAAGCCGCTAGCGGGGGACGTAATGAGCAGTTCTTC
TRBJ1-1,NA,NA,TRBV30,CAWTTLQGSSEAFF,TGTGCCTGGACCACCCTACAGGGAAGCAGCGAAGCTTTCTTT
TRBJ1-2,TRBD1,NA,TRBV4-1,CASSHPSQATGAVNYGYTF,TGCGCCAGCAGCCACCCAAGCCAAGCTACAGGGGCGGTTAACTATGGCTACACCTTC
TRBJ2-3,NA,NA,TRBV29-1,CSVARSVDTQYF,TGCAGCGTTGCAAGGTCTGTGGATACGCAGTATTTT
TRBJ1-5,NA,few,TRBV27,CASSLWGSNQPQHF,TGTGCCAGCAGTTTATGGGGTAGCAATCAGCCCCAGCATTTT
TRBJ2-5,TRBD2,NA,TRBV25-1,CASSVGGSRETQYF,TGTGCCAGCAGTGTAGGCGGGAGTAGAGAGACCCAGTACTTC
TRBJ2-7,TRBD2,NA,TRBV7-2,CASRWTSGSIDEQYF,TGTGCCAGCAGGTGGACTAGCGGGAGTATCGACGAGCAGTACTTC
TRBJ2-5,TRBD2,NA,TRBV11-2,CASSATRGGGQETQYF,TGTGCCAGCAGCGCCACCCGCGGCGGGGGTCAAGAGACCCAGTACTTC
TRBJ2-1,TRBD2,NA,TRBV30,CAWSQPVPSGRIWFF,TGTGCCTGGAGTCAACCCGTCCCTAGCGGGAGAATTTGGTTCTTC
TRBJ2-3,NA,few,TRBV30,CAWSFSRTAKDTQYF,TGTGCCTGGAGCTTTTCAAGGACAGCAAAAGATACGCAGTATTTT
TRBJ1-5,NA,NA,TRBV30,CAWSPGSNQPQHF,TGTGCCTGGAGTCCCGGGAGCAATCAGCCCCAGCATTTT
TRBJ2-7,NA,few,TRBV5-1,CASSLGGQGYEQYF,TGCGCCAGCAGCTTGGGGGGACAAGGTTACGAGCAGTACTTC
TRBJ2-5,NA,NA,TRBV30,CAAEAGQTTRETQYF,TGTGCCGCCGAGGCGGGACAGACCACGAGGGAGACCCAGTACTTC
TRBJ1-4,TRBD1,few,TRBV2,CASRGQGAGNEKLFF,TGTGCCAGCAGAGGACAGGGGGCTGGTAATGAAAAACTGTTTTTT